Presented here are 9 T cell receptor beta chains from one specimen sequenced in a study of beta chain features in type 1 diabetes. General study findings and limits: There was a moderate but significant shortening of TCRB CDR3s in all four CD4+ subsets of Type 1 diabetes patients.

Their target antigens are unknown. Expressed TCRB transcripts were sequenced because the entire RNA isolate underwent reverse transcription. The protocol was immunoSEQ multiplex PCR, while the TCRdb copy is restricted to in-frame clones and leaves out a portion. Here the sample spans around 25,000 clones, more than 65% being singletons. Sequenced material: stem cell memory CD4+ T cells from blood. Receptors originate from a middle-aged woman with type 1 diabetes.

This clone came up a few times. The chain employs TRBV4-2 and TRBJ1-4, with D maybe TRBD1 (5 bases). The length of the CDR3 is 15 residues. CDR1 and CDR2 from the germline V gene are LGHNA and YNFKEQ. V lost 5 bases, J lost 8 bases, and 18 bases lay in between. The CDR3: CASSSPDRPGEKLFF. The CDR3 DNA reads TGTGCCAGCAGCTCACCAGACAGACCCGGGGAAAAACTGTTTTTT.

The chain combines TRBV7-9 with TRBJ2-1; TRBD2 matches at 11 bases. The CDR3 runs to 17 residues. The germline gives CDR1 SEHNR, CDR2 FQNEAQ (reference sequence). Trimming took 5 bases from V and 0 from J; bases not matched to a gene: 6. Here the CDR3 DNA reads TGTGCCAGCAGCCTTACCGGGACTAGCGGCTCCTACAATGAGCAGTTCTTC. Its protein is CASSLTGTSGSYNEQFF.

Remarks on this clone: One junction end disagrees with the germline gene, perhaps due to a read error. This chain connects TRBV4-2 to TRBJ1-4, with D possibly being TRBD1 (6 bases). From germline, CDR1 is LGHNA and CDR2 YNFKEQ. The CDR3 is made up of 12 amino acids. In DNA, the CDR3 is TGTGCCAGCAGCCAAGGTGGATCCGGGACAATTTTT. This sequence encodes CASSQGGSGTIF.

J is TRBJ2-1 and V is TRBV5-1, with 9 nucleotides matching TRBD2. CDR1 is SGHRS and CDR2 is YFSETQ in the germline V gene. V lost 0 bases and J lost 10; bases outside the gene matches: 5. CDR3 length: 14 amino acids. CDR3 residues: CASSLGREGLEQFF. The DNA for the CDR3 is TGCGCCAGCAGCTTGGGGCGGGAGGGCCTGGAGCAGTTCTTC.

The chain carries TRBV18 and TRBJ2-3, with 11 bases fitting TRBD2. The germline gives CDR1 KGHSH, CDR2 LQKENI. CDR3 length: 18 amino acids. Trimming cost V 1 base and J 5 bases; bases outside gene matches: 11. CDR3 sequence reads: CASSPQLAGASIIDTQYF. The CDR3 nucleotides read TGTGCCAGCTCACCACAACTAGCGGGAGCAAGCATCATAGATACGCAGTATTTT.

This clone has a handful of counts. The genes are TRBV7-8 and TRBJ2-6, with D perhaps TRBD1 (5 bases). Trimming left V 5 bases short and J 0 bases short, with 8 bases between. From germline, CDR1 is SGHVS and CDR2 FQNEAQ. The CDR3 totals 15 residues. In DNA, the CDR3 is TGTGCCAGCAGCCGAGACAGCTCTGGGGCCAACGTCCTGACTTTC. It yields the protein CASSRDSSGANVLTF.

This clone has more than one count but fewer than ten. The chain links TRBV18 to TRBJ1-2; D gene ambiguous. The CDR3 runs to 15 residues. From germline, CDR1 is KGHSH and CDR2 LQKENI. V was shortened by 6 bases and J by 7 bases, with 21 bases between the two germline ends. The chain's CDR3 is CASSRPSYGDTGYTF. The DNA for the CDR3 is TGTGCCAGCTCGAGACCCTCCTACGGTGACACTGGCTACACCTTC. Drawing the rest from reference TRBV18 and TRBJ1-2, the complete variable domain is NAGVMQNPRHLVRRRGQEARLRCSPMKGHSHVYWYRQLPEEGLKFMVYLQKENIIDESGMPKERFSAEFPKEGPSILRIQQVVRGDSAAYFCASSRPSYGDTGYTFGSGTRLTVV.

The chain recombines TRBV6-6 with TRBJ2-7; no reliable D call. CDR3 length: 12 amino acids. V gave up 2 bases and J gave up 3 bases, with 5 bases separating them. Germline CDR1 is MNHNY and CDR2 is SVGAGI (reference sequence). CDR3 sequence reads: CASSYGNYEQYF. DNA of the CDR3: TGTGCCAGCAGTTACGGCAACTACGAGCAGTACTTC.

V usage is TRBV7-2 and J usage is TRBJ1-5; 7 bases map to TRBD1. The CDR3 runs to 15 residues. Germline-derived CDR1 and CDR2 are SGHTA and FQGNSA. The trim removed 5 bases at V and 2 bases at J, leaving 6 bases unmatched. CDR3 region: CASSLDRDGNQPQHF. Here the CDR3 DNA reads TGTGCCAGCAGCCTAGACAGGGATGGCAATCAGCCCCAGCATTTT.